The source of this T cell receptor beta chain is a study of T-cell reconstitution after alpha-beta-depleted transplantation in children (TCRdb year 2016). In terms of the full investigation: T-cell immune reconstitution after TCRalphabeta/CD19-depleted allogeneic hematopoietic cell transplantation in children was quantitatively tracked in the study by means of TCR repertoire profiling. The paper as a whole reports these results and caveats: In some patients, the high TCRbeta diversity seen at day 60 was put down to recipient T cells and intrathymic progenitors that had survived conditioning. Over the following months the frequencies of hyperexpanded clones went down, and after one year T-cell counts and TCRbeta diversity were mostly credited to newly produced T cells. About two months after transplant, the apparently early recovery of alphabetaT-cell counts reportedly depended on just several hundred clones that had expanded rapidly and came from non-depleted graft cells.

A remark on this clonotype: It has no known antigen specificity. No qualities accompany the bases; no much larger clone lies one base away.

CDR3 length: 14 amino acids, cysteine to phenylalanine. Solely the CDR3 DNA is kept, with 42 bases framed from the first base. In the germline V gene (reference sequence), CDR1 corresponds to LNHDA and CDR2 to SQIVND. V and J are truncated by 5 bases and 7 bases respectively, leaving an intervening sequence of 17 bases. The intended sense of this specimen's treatment or condition label: allogeneic hematopoietic cell transplantation with graft depleted of TCRalphabeta T cells and CD19 B cells. The children who served as transplant recipients had been given grafts of TCRalphabeta/CD19-depleted allogeneic hematopoietic cells. The library was made by PCR. Sequencing relied on an Illumina HiSeq 2500. Molecular barcoding was employed in the preparation of TCR libraries, with unique molecular identifiers being used to normalize TCRbeta repertoire quantification. TCRdb ran its own pipeline on the public reads, namely fastp trimming at Q25 and MiXCR clone calling, and kept in-frame beta chains. Every CDR3 protein is listed once, alongside the most common genes and DNA of its rows. The table for this sample lists hundreds of thousands of distinct CDR3 sequences; under 20% of them were counted only once. Under 6% of the sample goes to the ten largest clones.

The specimen was PBMCs, mostly from graft donor cells, collected 360 days after TCRalphabeta/CD19-depleted stem cell transplant. The receptor was isolated from a male patient younger than 18 who had a stem cell transplant for acute lymphoblastic leukemia, so the T cells may come from the graft donor. The chain links TRBV19 with TRBJ1-1; the D gene is possibly TRBD1, with 6 bases matching. Here is the DNA: TGTGCCAGTAGTTCCAGGGGAACACCGGATGAAGCTTTCTTT. The translation is CASSSRGTPDEAFF. The reference TRBV19 and TRBJ1-1 proteins fill in what lies around the CDR3, so the full variable domain reads DGGITQSPKYLFRKEGQNVTLSCEQNLNHDAMYWYRQDPGQGLRLIYYSQIVNDFQKGDIAEGYSVSREKKESFPLTVTSAQKNPTAFYLCASSSRGTPDEAFFGQGTRLTVV.